Presented here are 23 T cell receptor beta chains from one specimen sequenced in a study of cytomegalovirus exposure and HLA in healthy donors. Primers: 60 Vbeta forward and 13 Jbeta reverse. The assay was immunoSEQ multiplex PCR, and TCRdb's table has in-frame clones only and misses some. Among 150,000 to 200,000 clones, approximately 90% were seen once, and the ten largest hold 1.1%. Sequenced material: PBMCs. Every receptor here comes from a boy aged 2 to 10 in good health and CMV-seronegative.

This chain joins TRBV19 and TRBJ1-1, with 7 bases matching TRBD1. Per germline, CDR1 LNHDA and CDR2 SQIVND (reference sequence). V gave up 3 bases and J gave up 3 bases; unmatched junction bases: 7. The CDR3 loop spans 15 amino acids. DNA of the CDR3: TGTGCCAGTAGTATCTGGGGACAGAGGGACACTGAAGCTTTCTTT. It is translated as CASSIWGQRDTEAFF. Looking up the rest from reference TRBV19 and TRBJ1-1 gives the full variable domain: DGGITQSPKYLFRKEGQNVTLSCEQNLNHDAMYWYRQDPGQGLRLIYYSQIVNDFQKGDIAEGYSVSREKKESFPLTVTSAQKNPTAFYLCASSIWGQRDTEAFFGQGTRLTVV.

The chain couples TRBV19 to TRBJ1-5, with 11 bases lining up with TRBD1. There are 15 residues in the CDR3. Germline values: CDR1 LNHDA, CDR2 SQIVND (reference sequence). V was clipped by 7 bases and J by 6 bases; unmatched bases: 8. In nucleotides, the CDR3 is TGTGCCAGTACCGCCCTGGACAGGGGGCGTCAGCCCCAGCATTTT. The encoded protein is CASTALDRGRQPQHF.

The V call is TRBV7-2, the J call TRBJ2-2; 10 nucleotides agree with TRBD2. J lost 5 bases, V lost 4 bases, and 7 bases had no gene match. The CDR3 loop spans 16 amino acids. Per the germline V gene, CDR1 is SGHTA and CDR2 is FQGNSA. This chain's CDR3 is CASSSRLAGVTGELFF. The DNA of the CDR3 is TGTGCCAGCAGCTCCCGGCTAGCGGGGGTGACCGGGGAGCTGTTTTTT.

The chain carries TRBV6-4 and TRBJ2-3, with D possibly TRBD1 on 5 matching bases. Between the trimmed V and J ends, which lost 2 bases and 3 bases, there was a span of 15 bases. This CDR3 spans 16 amino acids. Germline V gene data show CDR1 as MRHNA and CDR2 as SNTAGT. CDR3 residues: CASSDGSDRVTDTQYF. CDR3 DNA: TGTGCCAGCAGTGACGGGTCCGACAGAGTAACAGATACGCAGTATTTT.

V gene TRBV7-2 combines with J gene TRBJ2-5, with D possibly TRBD1 on 5 matching bases. Germline-derived CDR1 and CDR2 are SGHTA and FQGNSA. This CDR3 comprises 15 residues. V dropped 5 bases and J dropped 4 bases, with 17 bases sitting between them. The CDR3 here is CASSVGSGWRETQYF. The CDR3 nucleotides read TGTGCCAGCAGCGTTGGGTCAGGGTGGAGAGAGACCCAGTACTTC.

CDR3 sequence (DNA): TGCAGTGCTCGACAGGCAGATACGCAGTATTTT. This gives the protein CSARQADTQYF. V usage is TRBV20-1 and J usage is TRBJ2-3, with a possible D match to TRBD1 (6 bases). Trimming pared 5 bases from V and 4 bases from J, leaving 7 bases between. The CDR3 has 11 amino acids. CDR1 and CDR2 (germline): DFQATT, SNEGSKA (reference sequence).

This chain links TRBV28 with TRBJ1-4; 9 nucleotides agree with TRBD1. Germline trimming cut 4 bases from V and 4 bases from J; bases unmatched to any gene: 10. Per the germline V gene, CDR1 is MDHEN and CDR2 is SYDVKM. The CDR3 runs to 17 residues. The CDR3 DNA sequence: TGTGCCAGCAGTTCGACGTCCGGGACAGGGTTTAATGAAAAACTGTTTTTT. Translating it yields CASSSTSGTGFNEKLFF.

The chain recombines TRBV2 with TRBJ2-7, with a weak D call TRBD2 (5 bases). The germline gives CDR1 SNHLY, CDR2 FYNNEI. CDR3 length equals 13 residues. Trimming removed 6 bases at V and 2 bases at J, with 11 bases between. The CDR3 DNA reads TGTGCCAGCAGGCCGGGATCCCCCTACGAGCAGTACTTC. Translating gives CASRPGSPYEQYF.

This clone turned up a few times. The V and J genes are TRBV6-5 and TRBJ2-7; 7 bases fit TRBD1. With 2 bases clipped from V and 1 base from J, the junction kept 5 bases outside the gene matches. Germline V lookup: CDR1 MNHEY, CDR2 SVGAGI. The CDR3 spans 15 residues. CDR3 protein: CASSYGQVTSYEQYF. As DNA, the CDR3 is TGTGCCAGCAGTTACGGACAGGTCACATCCTACGAGCAGTACTTC.

The rearrangement links TRBV7-2 to TRBJ2-1; a possible D gene is TRBD2 (5 bases). Deletions cut 5 bases from V and 4 bases from J, with 6 bases between. This CDR3 is 12 amino acids long. The germline gives CDR1 SGHTA, CDR2 FQGNSA. Written as DNA, the CDR3 is TGTGCCAGCAGCCGGGGTTACAATGAGCAGTTCTTC. Translated, it gives CASSRGYNEQFF.

DNA of the CDR3: TGTGCCAGCAGTACAATGGGGGGGCGGAACACTGAAGCTTTCTTT. This sequence encodes CASSTMGGRNTEAFF. The chain joins TRBV6-1 to TRBJ1-1; D might be TRBD1 (6 bases). The CDR3 spans 15 residues. Germline-derived CDR1 and CDR2 are MNHNS and SASEGT. Trimming shortened V by 5 bases and J by 1 base, and 14 bases separated the two germline ends.

The chain is built from TRBV6-5 and TRBJ2-3; TRBD2 might be the D (5 bases). Germline V lookup: CDR1 MNHEY, CDR2 SVGAGI. The ends were cut back, 4 bases at V and 10 bases at J, with 18 bases in the middle. CDR3 size: 14 residues. CDR3 in amino acids: CASSSAGMGEAQYF. The CDR3 DNA is TGTGCCAGCAGTTCCGCGGGTATGGGTGAGGCGCAGTATTTT.

The sample holds one count of this clone. The chain couples TRBV14 to TRBJ2-7; the match to TRBD2 covers 10 bases. Germline V lookup: CDR1 SGHDN, CDR2 FVKESK. The CDR3 has 21 residues. V trimming: 1 base; J trimming: 6 bases; junction bases outside the gene matches: 24. CDR3 DNA: TGTGCCAGCAGCCAAGCCTACAATGGGACGACAGGTAAGCGGGAGGGGCTCGAGCAGTACTTC. Its protein product is CASSQAYNGTTGKREGLEQYF.

The chain has TRBV6-4 and TRBJ2-3; 11 bases line up with TRBD1. The ends lost 3 bases at V and 4 bases at J; junction bases unmatched: 0. Germline V gives CDR1 MRHNA, CDR2 SNTAGT. CDR3 length equals 14 residues. The CDR3 here is CASSEGQGADTQYF. CDR3 DNA: TGTGCCAGCAGTGAGGGACAGGGGGCAGATACGCAGTATTTT.

The rearrangement joins TRBV5-1 to TRBJ2-1; the D gene is possibly TRBD2 (6 bases). From germline, CDR1 is SGHRS and CDR2 YFSETQ. The length of the CDR3 is 15 residues. The V gene lost 0 bases and the J gene lost 9 bases, with 16 bases spanning the gap. Here the CDR3 reads CASSLVGGANIEQFF. CDR3 DNA sequence: TGCGCCAGCAGCTTGGTGGGCGGGGCAAACATTGAGCAGTTCTTC. Full variable domain (outside the CDR3, taken from reference TRBV5-1 and TRBJ2-1): KAGVTQTPRYLIKTRGQQVTLSCSPISGHRSVSWYQQTPGQGLQFLFEYFSETQRNKGNFPGRFSGRQFSNSRSEMNVSTLELGDSALYLCASSLVGGANIEQFFGPGTRLTVL.

Comment on this clone: Relative to the germline gene, one junction end is altered; a read error may explain this. The chain uses TRBV19 and TRBJ2-1; D may be TRBD1 (6 bases). The CDR3 has 15 amino acids. Looked up from germline, CDR1 is LNHDA and CDR2 is SQIVND (reference sequence). CDR3 DNA sequence: TGTGCCAGTAGTATAGCAGGGGTCCCCTACAACGAGCAGTTCTTC. This encodes CASSIAGVPYNEQFF.

The chain carries TRBV30 and TRBJ2-7; 9 bases align to TRBD1. After removal of 6 bases from V and 2 bases from J, the junction contained 2 bases not matched to a gene. Germline lookup yields CDR1 GTSNPN and CDR2 SVGIG (reference sequence). This CDR3 region has 12 residues. The CDR3 sequence is CACRDRAYEQYF. CDR3 bases: TGTGCCTGCCGGGACAGGGCCTACGAGCAGTACTTC.

The J gene is TRBJ1-2, the V gene TRBV28; maybe TRBD1 (5 bases). V lost 6 bases and J 4 bases, leaving 21 bases between the germline ends. Looked up from germline, CDR1 is MDHEN and CDR2 is SYDVKM. The CDR3 length is 16 residues. This CDR3 is CASSNPRQGGGYGYTF. CDR3 bases: TGTGCCAGCAGCAACCCCAGGCAGGGAGGTGGCTATGGCTACACCTTC.

The V and J genes are TRBV12-5 and TRBJ1-1, with D perhaps matching TRBD1 (5 bases). V was cut by 2 bases and J by 1 base, with 20 bases left in between. This CDR3 is 18 amino acids long. Germline CDR1 reads LGHNT; CDR2 reads FRNRAP. The CDR3 is CASGLNIIGGRENTEAFF. CDR3 bases: TGTGCTAGTGGTTTGAACATCATTGGTGGCAGGGAGAACACTGAAGCTTTCTTT.

CDR3 in DNA: TGTGCCAGCAGCTTTAATCCGGGAATCCGCGATACGCAGTATTTT. Amino acid sequence: CASSFNPGIRDTQYF. The V gene is TRBV9, the J gene TRBJ2-3, with D possibly being TRBD2 (5 bases). The germline V and J ends were trimmed by 4 bases and 6 bases, with 18 bases remaining between them. Per the germline V gene, CDR1 is SGDLS and CDR2 is YYNGEE. The CDR3 loop spans 15 amino acids.

The chain uses TRBV6-5 and TRBJ1-1, with 10 positions matching TRBD1. The CDR3 length is 13 residues. The germline gives CDR1 MNHEY, CDR2 SVGAGI. Losses at the gene ends were 9 bases for V and 5 bases for J; bases not matched to a gene: 6. The CDR3 bases are TGTGCCAGTATGGGACAGGGGTCTACTGAAGCTTTCTTT. Its translation: CASMGQGSTEAFF.

V and J are TRBV11-2 and TRBJ2-5; 7 bases agree with TRBD2. J gave up 5 bases and V 1 base, and 7 bases lay outside the gene matches. The length of the CDR3 is 15 residues. Germline V gene lookup returns CDR1 SGHAT and CDR2 FQNNGV. Here the CDR3 DNA reads TGTGCCAGCAGCTTAGTTACGGGGGGTGGGGAGACCCAGTACTTC. Translated: CASSLVTGGGETQYF. Drawing the rest from reference TRBV11-2 and TRBJ2-5, the complete variable domain is EAGVAQSPRYKIIEKRQSVAFWCNPISGHATLYWYQQILGQGPKLLIQFQNNGVVDDSQLPKDRFSAERLKGVDSTLKIQPAKLEDSAVYLCASSLVTGGGETQYFGPGTRLLVL.

The chain couples TRBV18 to TRBJ2-5; maybe TRBD1 (5 bases). Germline CDR1 and CDR2: KGHSH and LQKENI. The germline V and J ends were trimmed by 0 bases and 3 bases, with 5 bases remaining between them. The CDR3 loop spans 13 amino acids. This CDR3 is CASSPPGEETQYF. DNA of the CDR3: TGTGCCAGCTCACCACCAGGGGAAGAGACCCAGTACTTC.